This T cell receptor (beta chain) was captured in a study of blood T cell repertoires in COVID-19. Across the study: PBMCs, B-cell-depleted T cells, or T cells were the source of the cDNA or gDNA that made up the material.

Data came from immunoSEQ multiplex PCR; TCRdb stores just in-frame clones and leaves some out. The sample shows 100,000 to 130,000 clones, roughly 84% of them seen only once. In germline, CDR1 is SGDLS, CDR2 YYNGEE. With 5 bases clipped from V and 8 bases from J, the junction kept 19 bases outside the gene matches. The CDR3 has 18 amino acids. The genes are TRBV9 and TRBJ1-6; TRBD1 matches at 7 bases. The sequenced sample was peripheral blood. This TCR was sampled from a human donor in a cohort sampled during active COVID-19. The CDR3 region is CASSFQRDSQRWDSPLHF. In DNA form, the CDR3 reads TGTGCCAGCAGTTTCCAGAGGGACAGCCAACGATGGGATTCACCCCTCCACTTT. Supplemented by reference TRBV9 and TRBJ1-6, the full variable domain reads DSGVTQTPKHLITATGQRVTLRCSPRSGDLSVYWYQQSLDQGLQFLIQYYNGEERAKGNILERFSAQQFPDLHSELNLSSLELGDSALYFCASSFQRDSQRWDSPLHFGNGTRLTVT.